Shown below are 10 T cell receptor beta chains from a single sample sequenced in a study of naive and memory T cell subsets. An equimolar mix of two oligonucleotides served as the beta constant-region primer for TRBC1 and TRBC2. Nested alpha and beta constant-region primers with the SP2 primer drove four PCR rounds on ligated cDNA. TCRdb ran MiXCR on the UMI-ligation and nested PCR reads and lists one entry per CDR3 protein. The sample has over 100,000 distinct CDR3 sequences, roughly 36% seen once. The specimen sequenced was central memory CD4+ T cells from blood. Receptors were obtained from a human donor in good health.

This clonotype was seen a few times. V is TRBV5-1 and J is TRBJ2-3, with 8 bases fitting TRBD1. This CDR3 region has 15 residues. J gave up 5 bases and V 0 bases, and 5 bases lay outside the gene matches. Germline loops: CDR1 SGHRS, CDR2 YFSETQ. CDR3 nucleotide sequence: TGCGCCAGCAGCTTGGCGGCAGGGGGCATAGATACGCAGTATTTT. Amino acids: CASSLAAGGIDTQYF.

CDR3 protein: CASSLGGSDTGELFF. In DNA form, the CDR3 reads TGTGCCAGCAGTTTGGGAGGGAGTGACACCGGGGAGCTGTTTTTT. The chain links TRBV12-3 or TRBV12-4 to TRBJ2-2; 7 bases are a match to TRBD2. V gave up 3 bases and J gave up 3 bases; unmatched junction bases: 4. The CDR3 totals 15 residues.

In this sample, this clonotype turned up many times. V usage is TRBV11-2 and J usage is TRBJ2-7; D call uncertain. The CDR3 covers 13 residues. Trimming pared 8 bases from V and 1 base from J, leaving 12 bases between. Per germline, CDR1 SGHAT and CDR2 FQNNGV. The CDR3 sequence is CASGRSSSYEQYF. For the CDR3, the DNA is TGTGCCAGCGGCAGGAGTAGTTCCTACGAGCAGTACTTC.

This clonotype has ten or more counts. V gene TRBV27 combines with J gene TRBJ1-1, with D uncertain. Trimming took 3 bases from V and 5 from J, leaving 19 bases between them. This CDR3 comprises 16 residues. Per the germline V gene, CDR1 is MNHEY and CDR2 is SMNVEV (reference sequence). The CDR3 sequence: CASSFKARRGKTEAFF. DNA of the CDR3: TGTGCCAGCAGTTTTAAGGCGAGGAGAGGTAAAACTGAAGCTTTCTTT.

The rearrangement joins TRBV7-2 to TRBJ2-1; D is uncertain. Trimming took 1 base from V and 0 from J, leaving 10 bases between them. CDR1 is SGHTA, CDR2 FQGNSA, per germline. The CDR3 sequence is 16 residues long. The CDR3 sequence is CASSLGTLPSYNEQFF. The CDR3 nucleotides read TGTGCCAGCAGCTTAGGGACCCTACCCTCCTACAATGAGCAGTTCTTC.

This clonotype came up a few times. V and J are TRBV6-2 or TRBV6-3 and TRBJ1-1; the D gene is possibly TRBD1 (5 bases). Trimming cost V 6 bases and J 6 bases, with 17 bases left between them. From germline, CDR1 is MNHEY and CDR2 SVGEGT. This CDR3 is built from 14 residues. The CDR3, as DNA: TGTGCCAGCAGCTTCCCCGAGGGGTACGCTGAAGCTTTCTTT. As protein: CASSFPEGYAEAFF.

The rearrangement links TRBV7-9 to TRBJ2-7; 8 positions match TRBD2. This CDR3 is built from 16 residues. Germline V gives CDR1 SEHNR, CDR2 FQNEAQ (reference sequence). The V and J ends lost 3 bases and 6 bases, in that order; junction bases with no gene match: 13. CDR3 loop: CASSFGAGTRLSEQYF. In nucleotides, the CDR3 is TGTGCCAGCAGCTTTGGCGCCGGGACTAGGCTGTCCGAGCAGTACTTC.

V is TRBV20-1 and J is TRBJ1-5; maybe TRBD1 (6 bases). This CDR3 spans 15 amino acids. CDR1 is DFQATT, CDR2 SNEGSKA, per germline (reference sequence). V was shortened by 2 bases and J by 0 bases, with 11 bases between the two germline ends. The CDR3 region is CSARPWTDSNQPQHF. CDR3 DNA sequence: TGCAGTGCTAGACCCTGGACAGATAGCAATCAGCCCCAGCATTTT.

The V and J genes are TRBV20-1 and TRBJ2-3; no definite D call. The CDR3 is 10 residues long. V lost 6 bases and J 10 bases, leaving 11 bases between the germline ends. In germline, CDR1 is DFQATT, CDR2 SNEGSKA (reference sequence). The CDR3 protein is CSAGYGAQYF. Here the CDR3 DNA reads TGCAGTGCCGGTTATGGGGCGCAGTATTTT.

Concerning this clonotype: It may be a read error: a sequence one base away is much more abundant. The V and J genes are TRBV6-4 and TRBJ1-2; D call uncertain. Germline V lookup: CDR1 MRHNA, CDR2 SNTAGT. This CDR3 has 14 amino acids. DNA of the CDR3: TGTGCCAGCTGTGACTCTAACAGAAACTATGGCTACACCTTC. The encoded protein is CASCDSNRNYGYTF.